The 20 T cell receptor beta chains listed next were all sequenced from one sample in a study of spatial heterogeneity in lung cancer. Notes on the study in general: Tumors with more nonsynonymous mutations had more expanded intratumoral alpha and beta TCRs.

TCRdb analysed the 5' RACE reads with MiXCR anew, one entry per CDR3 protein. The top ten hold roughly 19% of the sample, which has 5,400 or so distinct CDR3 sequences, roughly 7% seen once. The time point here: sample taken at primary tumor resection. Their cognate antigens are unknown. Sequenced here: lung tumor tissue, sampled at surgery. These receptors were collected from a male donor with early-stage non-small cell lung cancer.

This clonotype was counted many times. The CDR3 reads CASSLWGRLDYGYTF. In DNA form, the CDR3 reads TGTGCCAGCAGTTTGTGGGGCAGGTTGGACTATGGCTACACCTTC. The V gene is TRBV12-3 or TRBV12-4, the J gene TRBJ1-2; the D gene is possibly TRBD1 (5 bases). V lost 3 bases to trimming and J lost 3 bases, with 14 bases between them. The CDR3 loop spans 15 amino acids.

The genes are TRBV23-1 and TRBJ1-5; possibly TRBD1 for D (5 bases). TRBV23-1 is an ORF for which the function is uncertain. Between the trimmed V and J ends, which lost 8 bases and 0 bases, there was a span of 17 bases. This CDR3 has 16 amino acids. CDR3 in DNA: TGCGCCAGCCCCGGGGGGGGAGATTATAGCAATCAGCCCCAGCATTTT. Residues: CASPGGGDYSNQPQHF.

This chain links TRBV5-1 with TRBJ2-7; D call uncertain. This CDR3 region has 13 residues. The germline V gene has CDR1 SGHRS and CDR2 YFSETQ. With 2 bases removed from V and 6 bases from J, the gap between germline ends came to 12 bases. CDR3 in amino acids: CASSLGSGGEQYF. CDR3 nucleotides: TGCGCCAGCAGCTTAGGGTCAGGCGGCGAGCAGTACTTC. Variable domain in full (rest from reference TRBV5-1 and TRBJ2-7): KAGVTQTPRYLIKTRGQQVTLSCSPISGHRSVSWYQQTPGQGLQFLFEYFSETQRNKGNFPGRFSGRQFSNSRSEMNVSTLELGDSALYLCASSLGSGGEQYFGPGTRLTVT.

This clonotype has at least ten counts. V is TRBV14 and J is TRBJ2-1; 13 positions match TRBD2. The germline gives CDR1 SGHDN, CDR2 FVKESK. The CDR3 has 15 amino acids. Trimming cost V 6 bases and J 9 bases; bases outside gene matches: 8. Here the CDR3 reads CASRRTSGSLGEQFF. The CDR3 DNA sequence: TGTGCCAGCAGGCGGACTAGCGGGAGCCTGGGTGAGCAGTTCTTC.

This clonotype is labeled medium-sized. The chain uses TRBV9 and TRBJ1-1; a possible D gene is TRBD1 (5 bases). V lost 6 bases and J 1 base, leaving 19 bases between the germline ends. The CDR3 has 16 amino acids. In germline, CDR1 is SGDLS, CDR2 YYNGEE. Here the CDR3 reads CASTLLQGNGNTEAFF. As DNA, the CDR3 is TGTGCCAGCACCCTACTCCAGGGAAACGGGAACACTGAAGCTTTCTTT.

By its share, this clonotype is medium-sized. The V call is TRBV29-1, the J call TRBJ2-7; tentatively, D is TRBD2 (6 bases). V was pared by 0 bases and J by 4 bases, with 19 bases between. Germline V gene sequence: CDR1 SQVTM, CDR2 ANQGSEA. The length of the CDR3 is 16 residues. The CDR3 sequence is CSVEDRREKAGYEQYF. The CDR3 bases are TGCAGCGTTGAAGATCGCAGGGAGAAAGCGGGTTACGAGCAGTACTTC.

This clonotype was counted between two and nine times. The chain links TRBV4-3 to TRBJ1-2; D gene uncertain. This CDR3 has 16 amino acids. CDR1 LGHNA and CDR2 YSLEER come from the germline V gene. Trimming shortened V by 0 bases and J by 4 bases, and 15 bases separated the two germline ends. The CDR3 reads CASSQEIRLVGYGYTF. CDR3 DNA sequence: TGCGCCAGCAGCCAAGAGATCAGGCTTGTGGGCTATGGCTACACCTTC.

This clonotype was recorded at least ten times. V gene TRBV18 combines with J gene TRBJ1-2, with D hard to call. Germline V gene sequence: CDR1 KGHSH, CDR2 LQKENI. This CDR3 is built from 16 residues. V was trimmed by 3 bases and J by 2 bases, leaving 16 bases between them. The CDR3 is CASSPLLVTANYGYTF. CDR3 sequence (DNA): TGTGCCAGCTCACCCCTCCTCGTGACCGCGAACTATGGCTACACCTTC. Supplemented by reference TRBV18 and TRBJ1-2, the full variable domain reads NAGVMQNPRHLVRRRGQEARLRCSPMKGHSHVYWYRQLPEEGLKFMVYLQKENIIDESGMPKERFSAEFPKEGPSILRIQQVVRGDSAAYFCASSPLLVTANYGYTFGSGTRLTVV.

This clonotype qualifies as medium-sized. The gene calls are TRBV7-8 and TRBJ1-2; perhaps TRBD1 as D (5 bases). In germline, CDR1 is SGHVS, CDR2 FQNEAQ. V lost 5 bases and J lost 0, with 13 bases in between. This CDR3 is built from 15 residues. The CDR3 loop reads CASSVRDFSNYGYTF. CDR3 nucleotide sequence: TGTGCCAGCAGCGTCCGGGACTTTTCTAACTATGGCTACACCTTC.

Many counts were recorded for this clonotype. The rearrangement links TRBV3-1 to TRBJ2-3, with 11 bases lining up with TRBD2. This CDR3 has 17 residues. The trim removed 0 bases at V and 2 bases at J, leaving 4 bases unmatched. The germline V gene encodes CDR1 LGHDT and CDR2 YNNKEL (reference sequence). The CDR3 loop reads CASSQDVAGGVTDTQYF. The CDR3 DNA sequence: TGTGCCAGCAGCCAAGATGTAGCGGGAGGGGTCACAGATACGCAGTATTTT.

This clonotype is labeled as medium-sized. The CDR3 DNA reads TGTGCCAGCAGTTACGGGAACTATGGCTACACCTTC. It encodes CASSYGNYGYTF. The gene calls are TRBV6-5 and TRBJ1-2; D unresolved. Trimming pared 2 bases from V and 2 bases from J, leaving 3 bases between. CDR3 length equals 12 residues. Germline assignment: CDR1 MNHEY and CDR2 SVGAGI.

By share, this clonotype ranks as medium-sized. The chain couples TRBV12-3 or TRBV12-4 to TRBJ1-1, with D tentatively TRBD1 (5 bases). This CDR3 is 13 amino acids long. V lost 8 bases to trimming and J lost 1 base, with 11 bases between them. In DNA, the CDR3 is TGTGCCAGCCGGCCGGGGGGGAACACTGAAGCTTTCTTT. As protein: CASRPGGNTEAFF.

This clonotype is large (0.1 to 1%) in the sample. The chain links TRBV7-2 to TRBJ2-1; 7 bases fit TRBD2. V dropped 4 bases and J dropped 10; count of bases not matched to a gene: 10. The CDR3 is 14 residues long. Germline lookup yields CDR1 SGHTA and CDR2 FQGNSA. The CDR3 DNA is TGTGCCAGCAGCTCAAGCTGGGACTACCCCGAGCAGTTCTTC. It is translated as CASSSSWDYPEQFF.

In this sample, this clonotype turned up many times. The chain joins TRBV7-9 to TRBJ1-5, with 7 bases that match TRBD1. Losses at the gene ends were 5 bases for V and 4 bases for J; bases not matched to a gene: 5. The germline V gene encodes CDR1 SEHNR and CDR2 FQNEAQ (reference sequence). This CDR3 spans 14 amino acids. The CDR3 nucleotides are TGTGCCAGCAGCCCCAGGGGGGAGAATCAGCCCCAGCATTTT. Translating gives CASSPRGENQPQHF.

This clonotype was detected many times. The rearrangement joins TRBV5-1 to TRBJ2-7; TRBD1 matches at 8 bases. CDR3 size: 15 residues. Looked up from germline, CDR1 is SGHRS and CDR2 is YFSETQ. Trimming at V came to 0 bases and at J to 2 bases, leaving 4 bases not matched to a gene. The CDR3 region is CASSLGRTGTYEQYF. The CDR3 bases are TGCGCCAGCAGCTTGGGAAGGACAGGGACCTACGAGCAGTACTTC.

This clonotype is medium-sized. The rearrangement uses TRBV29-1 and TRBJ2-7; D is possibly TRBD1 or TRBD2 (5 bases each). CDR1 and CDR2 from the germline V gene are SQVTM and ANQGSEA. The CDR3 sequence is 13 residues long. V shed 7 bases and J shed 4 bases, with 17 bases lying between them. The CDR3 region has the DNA TGCAGCGCCAAACGGGACCAGGGATACGAGCAGTACTTC. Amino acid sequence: CSAKRDQGYEQYF.

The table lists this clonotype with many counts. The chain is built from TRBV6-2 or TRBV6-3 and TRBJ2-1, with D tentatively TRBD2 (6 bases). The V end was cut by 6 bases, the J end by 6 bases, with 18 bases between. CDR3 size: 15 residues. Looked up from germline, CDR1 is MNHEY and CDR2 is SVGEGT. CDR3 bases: TGTGCCAGCAGGGAAAGCGGTTGGCGGGGCAATGAGCAGTTCTTC. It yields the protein CASRESGWRGNEQFF.

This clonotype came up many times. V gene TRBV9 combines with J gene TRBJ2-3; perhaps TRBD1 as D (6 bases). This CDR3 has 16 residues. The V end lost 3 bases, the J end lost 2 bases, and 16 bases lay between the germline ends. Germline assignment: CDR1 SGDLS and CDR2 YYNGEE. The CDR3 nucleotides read TGTGCCAGCAGCGCCGGTAGCAACAGGGACACAGATACGCAGTATTTT. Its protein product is CASSAGSNRDTDTQYF.

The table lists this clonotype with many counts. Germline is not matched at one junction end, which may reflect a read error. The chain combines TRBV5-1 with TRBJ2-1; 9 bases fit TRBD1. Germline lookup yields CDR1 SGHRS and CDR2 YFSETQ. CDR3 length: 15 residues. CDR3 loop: CASSLDRGVDNEQFF. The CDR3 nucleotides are TGCGCCAGCAGTTTGGACAGGGGAGTCGACAATGAGCAGTTCTTC.

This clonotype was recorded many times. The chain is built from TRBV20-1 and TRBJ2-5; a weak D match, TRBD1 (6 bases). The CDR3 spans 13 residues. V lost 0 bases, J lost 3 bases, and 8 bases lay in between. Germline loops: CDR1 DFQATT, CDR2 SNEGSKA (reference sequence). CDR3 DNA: TGCAGTGCTAGAGATAGGGGGAAAGAGACCCAGTACTTC. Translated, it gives CSARDRGKETQYF.